This TCR beta chain comes out of a study of T cell repertoires in cytomegalovirus infection. Study at large: Both CMV infection and a matching HLA type were indicated by public TCR beta signatures.

A remark on this clonotype: No antigen is known for it.

Trimming pared 3 bases from V and 3 bases from J, leaving 12 bases between. This CDR3 region has 15 residues. Germline V gives CDR1 MGHDK, CDR2 SYGVNS. One entry per CDR3 protein, called by TCRdb with MiXCR from the reads. The top ten clones hold roughly 12% of a sample with approximately 990,000 distinct CDR3 sequences, under 40% of them seen once. The source was cultured CD8+ T cells from PBMCs, collected from culture after CMV antigen stimulation. The receptor's source is a human donor in good health (CMV status not recorded). Some clones in this sample may be carry-over from other donors' samples. The genes are TRBV25-1 and TRBJ2-1, with D possibly matching TRBD1 (6 bases). This chain's CDR3 is CASSDRQEFYNEQFF. The CDR3 nucleotides read TGTGCCAGCAGTGACCGACAGGAATTCTACAATGAGCAGTTCTTC.